This record concerns one T cell receptor (beta chain) sequence. Antigen specificity is unknown. This entry belongs to a study of cytomegalovirus exposure and HLA in healthy donors. It was with 60 Vbeta and 13 Jbeta primers that the PCR ran. Sequencing was performed with immunoSEQ multiplex PCR; in TCRdb, only in-frame clones are kept and a portion is missing. The repertoire holds some 86,000 clones, with 70% to 80% as singletons. Each donor was nominally healthy when sampled (though unrecorded immune exposures were likely). This CDR3 is 14 amino acids long. The V end lost 0 bases, the J end lost 6 bases, and 11 bases lay between the germline ends. Germline CDR1 LNHNV, CDR2 YYDKDF (reference sequence). Findings and limits, study-wide: CMV serostatus stood as the only immune exposure information on hand. Researchers left out some V segments, among them TRBV6-2 and TRBV6-3, as indistinguishable.

The chain combines TRBV15 with TRBJ1-1; D gene uncertain. Sequencing was performed on PBMCs. This sequence originates from a woman aged 40 to 55 in good health and CMV-seropositive. The CDR3 reads CATSRDRASAEAFF. The CDR3, as DNA: TGTGCCACCAGCAGAGACCGCGCTTCGGCTGAAGCTTTCTTT.